This TCR beta chain was retrieved from a study of cytomegalovirus exposure and HLA in healthy donors. Overall study: The roughly 120 validation repertoires were reported in a later analysis to have been generated on the same platform as the roughly 670 first-cohort repertoires. Overall study results and limits: Researchers catalogued roughly 170 TCR beta chains as cytomegalovirus-associated.

Produced via immunoSEQ multiplex PCR; TCRdb's table is partial and in-frame only. The data hold about 130,000 clones, with about 90% observed a single time. As concerns this clone: Its antigen remains unidentified.

Material for sequencing was PBMCs. The TCR sequence derives from a woman aged 25 to 39 in good health and CMV-seropositive.

Here the CDR3 DNA reads TGTGCCAGCAGCTCGGACAGATACTCTGGAAACACCATATATTTT. It yields the protein CASSSDRYSGNTIYF. This chain links TRBV6-5 with TRBJ1-3; the D gene is possibly TRBD1 (6 bases). The length of the CDR3 is 15 residues. Germline assignment: CDR1 MNHEY and CDR2 SVGAGI. Between the trimmed V and J ends, which lost 6 bases and 0 bases, there was a span of 12 bases.